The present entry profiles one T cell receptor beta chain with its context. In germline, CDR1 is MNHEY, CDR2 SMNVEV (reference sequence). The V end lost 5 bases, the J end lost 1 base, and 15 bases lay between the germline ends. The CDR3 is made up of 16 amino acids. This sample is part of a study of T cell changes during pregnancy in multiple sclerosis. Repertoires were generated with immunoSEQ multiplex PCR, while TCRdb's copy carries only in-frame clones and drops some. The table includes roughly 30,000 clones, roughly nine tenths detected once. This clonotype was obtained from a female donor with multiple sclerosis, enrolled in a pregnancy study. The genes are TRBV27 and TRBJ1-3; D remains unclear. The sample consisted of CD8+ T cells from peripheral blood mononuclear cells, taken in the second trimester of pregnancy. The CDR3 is CASSPYYRVSGNTIYF. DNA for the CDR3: TGTGCCAGCAGTCCTTATTATCGGGTATCTGGAAACACCATATATTTT.